Following are 25 T cell receptor beta chains from one sample sequenced in a study of spatial heterogeneity in lung cancer (dated 2019 in TCRdb). Taken with the paper, the label for time point translates to: sample taken at primary tumor resection. Whole RNA extracted from tumor and nontumor lung tissue, or from cryopreserved PBMC samples, was used for TCR sequencing without cell sorting. Library creation used 5' RACE. TCRdb lists the instrument as NextSeq 500. TCRdb trimmed the raw reads at Q25, called clones with MiXCR and kept productive beta chains. Records with the same CDR3 protein are collapsed into one entry carrying the most frequent genes and DNA. In all, the sample holds 60,000 to 65,000 distinct CDR3 sequences, and 7.5% to 9% of those were seen once. The ten largest account for roughly 16% of the sample. This material consisted of PBMCs, taken at surgery. Receptors were obtained from a female donor with early-stage non-small cell lung cancer.

The chain employs TRBV29-1 and TRBJ1-2; D not certain. Germline V gene data show CDR1 as SQVTM and CDR2 as ANQGSEA. The CDR3 covers 12 residues. With 4 bases removed from V and 8 bases from J, the gap between germline ends came to 14 bases. DNA for the CDR3: TGCAGCGTTGCCGGCCCCAAGGTCGGCTACACCTTC. Translation gives CSVAGPKVGYTF.

In its sample, this clonotype was seen many times. The rearrangement links TRBV27 to TRBJ2-3; tentatively, D is TRBD2 (6 bases). The CDR3 is 15 residues long. Deletions cut 1 base from V and 0 bases from J, with 8 bases between. Looked up from germline, CDR1 is MNHEY and CDR2 is SMNVEV (reference sequence). The CDR3 DNA is TGTGCCAGCAGTTTATGGCGGGAAAGCACAGATACGCAGTATTTT. Residues: CASSLWRESTDTQYF.

The chain combines TRBV5-1 with TRBJ2-5; D remains ambiguous. Germline CDR1 and CDR2: SGHRS and YFSETQ. The V gene lost 4 bases and the J gene lost 3 bases, with 13 bases spanning the gap. The CDR3 totals 14 residues. CDR3 sequence reads: CASSPGGEKETQYF. The CDR3 DNA is TGCGCCAGCAGCCCCGGCGGTGAGAAAGAGACCCAGTACTTC.

This clonotype appeared a few times. The gene calls are TRBV15 and TRBJ2-3; D remains unclear. The V and J ends lost 2 bases and 7 bases respectively, with 13 bases between them. The germline V gene encodes CDR1 LNHNV and CDR2 YYDKDF (reference sequence). The CDR3 has 14 amino acids. The CDR3 DNA is TGTGCCACCAGCAGACTCGACCCACCCCATACGCAGTATTTT. Amino acid sequence: CATSRLDPPHTQYF.

The chain joins TRBV20-1 to TRBJ2-1; D is undetermined. Germline V gene sequence: CDR1 DFQATT, CDR2 SNEGSKA (reference sequence). The ends were cut back, 4 bases at V and 0 bases at J, with 13 bases in the middle. There are 15 residues in the CDR3. This CDR3 reads CSAIIPESSYNEQFF. The CDR3 DNA sequence: TGCAGTGCTATCATCCCGGAGAGCTCCTACAATGAGCAGTTCTTC.

This clonotype came up many times. The rearrangement joins TRBV28 to TRBJ2-7, with D tentatively TRBD1 or TRBD2 (5 bases each). This CDR3 comprises 13 residues. Trimming shortened V by 6 bases and J by 6 bases, and 15 bases separated the two germline ends. The V gene's germline CDR1 is MDHEN and CDR2 SYDVKM. The CDR3 protein is CASRTGASLEQYV. The CDR3 DNA follows: TGTGCCAGCAGAACCGGGGCCTCCCTCGAGCAGTACGTC.

This clonotype was detected only once. The CDR3 sequence is CAASLNSNQPQHF. The CDR3 DNA sequence: TGTGCCGCCTCCCTAAATAGCAATCAGCCCCAGCATTTT. This chain connects TRBV30 to TRBJ1-5; D gene unclear. The germline V and J ends were trimmed by 8 bases and 0 bases, with 11 bases remaining between them. The CDR3 has 13 residues. The germline CDR1 and CDR2 sequences are GTSNPN and SVGIG (reference sequence).

V is TRBV27 and J is TRBJ1-5, with D possibly being TRBD1 (5 bases). V lost 2 bases, J lost 0 bases, and 14 bases lay in between. Germline V lookup: CDR1 MNHEY, CDR2 SMNVEV (reference sequence). This CDR3 has 17 amino acids. The CDR3 loop is CASSLVGFQGSNQPQHF. The CDR3 DNA sequence: TGTGCCAGCAGTTTAGTGGGATTCCAGGGTAGCAATCAGCCCCAGCATTTT.

The rearrangement joins TRBV15 to TRBJ2-7, with TRBD1 identical over 9 bases. The V gene end was trimmed by 9 bases and the J gene end by 6 bases; junction bases not matched to a gene: 9. The CDR3 spans 13 residues. Germline V gene data show CDR1 as LNHNV and CDR2 as YYDKDF (reference sequence). CDR3: CATSRDRALEQYV. The CDR3 bases are TGTGCCACGTCACGGGACAGGGCCCTCGAGCAGTACGTC.

This clonotype was recorded many times. V gene TRBV6-1 combines with J gene TRBJ1-5; D is possibly TRBD1 (5 bases). Germline-derived CDR1 and CDR2 are MNHNS and SASEGT. Trimming cost V 2 bases and J 7 bases, with 12 bases left between them. This CDR3 is 14 amino acids long. The CDR3 reads CASSESGGGQPQHF. In nucleotides, the CDR3 is TGTGCCAGCAGTGAAAGCGGTGGGGGGCAGCCCCAGCATTTT.

This clonotype was seen at least ten times. The genes are TRBV5-5 and TRBJ1-1; D possibly corresponds to TRBD1 (5 bases). The CDR3 contains 13 residues. The V gene lost 6 bases and the J gene lost 4 bases, with 13 bases spanning the gap. Germline CDR1 is SGHKS and CDR2 is YYEKEE (reference sequence). The CDR3 coding sequence is TGTGCCAGCACCCTGTGGGGGGGCACTGAAGCTTTCTTT. It codes for CASTLWGGTEAFF.

This clonotype has at least ten counts. The chain is built from TRBV5-1 and TRBJ2-1, with D maybe TRBD1 (6 bases). CDR1 and CDR2 from the germline V gene are SGHRS and YFSETQ. The length of the CDR3 is 15 residues. The germline V and J ends were trimmed by 1 base and 5 bases, with 13 bases remaining between them. CDR3 residues: CASSLSGTQNNEQFF. CDR3 in DNA: TGCGCCAGCAGCTTGTCCGGGACACAGAACAATGAGCAGTTCTTC.

This clonotype came up a few times. The chain uses TRBV6-2 or TRBV6-3 and TRBJ1-5; TRBD1 matches 7 bases. Germline V gene data show CDR1 as MNHEY and CDR2 as SVGEGT. Germline trimming cut 5 bases from V and 11 bases from J; bases unmatched to any gene: 15. This CDR3 has 15 residues. The CDR3 region has the DNA TGTGCCAGCAGTCACCAGGGGGTCGCCAATCCGGCCCAGCATTTT. Its protein is CASSHQGVANPAQHF.

V and J are TRBV6-5 and TRBJ1-6, with D uncertain. Trimming removed 2 bases from V and 5 bases from J, with 10 bases in between. The CDR3 has 15 amino acids. Germline V lookup: CDR1 MNHEY, CDR2 SVGAGI. The CDR3 reads CASSYERENNSPLHF. The DNA for the CDR3 is TGTGCCAGCAGTTACGAGCGGGAGAATAATTCACCCCTCCACTTT.

This clonotype appeared a few times. The chain combines TRBV6-1 with TRBJ1-2, with unresolved D. The V end was cut by 1 base, the J end by 5 bases, with 11 bases between. CDR3 length equals 14 residues. Germline V gene lookup returns CDR1 MNHNS and CDR2 SASEGT. This CDR3 is CASSEDTRGYGYTF. CDR3 DNA: TGTGCCAGCAGTGAAGATACGCGCGGATATGGCTACACCTTC.

This clonotype showed up many times. CDR3 DNA: TGTGCCAGCAGCTTAGGTGGACAGGGGGACGTCTATGGCTACACCTTC. Protein: CASSLGGQGDVYGYTF. The rearrangement uses TRBV7-9 and TRBJ1-2, with 10 bases identical to TRBD1. The CDR3 has 16 amino acids. V was clipped by 1 base and J by 4 bases; unmatched bases: 6. Germline loops: CDR1 SEHNR, CDR2 FQNEAQ (reference sequence).

This clonotype has more than one count but fewer than ten. This chain connects TRBV29-1 to TRBJ1-1; a possible D gene is TRBD1 (5 bases). Germline CDR1 SQVTM, CDR2 ANQGSEA. Trimming removed 5 bases at V and 1 base at J, with 17 bases between. The CDR3 is made up of 15 amino acids. The CDR3 reads CSVPPLDTGNTEAFF. The CDR3 DNA follows: TGCAGCGTTCCCCCCCTCGACACAGGGAACACTGAAGCTTTCTTT.

This clonotype was recorded at least ten times. The chain combines TRBV29-1 with TRBJ1-5; tentatively, D is TRBD1 (6 bases). V was trimmed by 4 bases and J by 5 bases, leaving 15 bases between them. The CDR3 extends over 14 amino acids. The V gene's germline CDR1 is SQVTM and CDR2 ANQGSEA. The CDR3: CSVGVGDNYQPQHF. CDR3 sequence (DNA): TGCAGCGTTGGAGTAGGGGACAACTATCAGCCCCAGCATTTT.

This chain joins TRBV15 and TRBJ1-1; no definite D call. This CDR3 spans 13 amino acids. Per germline, CDR1 LNHNV and CDR2 YYDKDF (reference sequence). The V and J ends lost 0 bases and 8 bases respectively, with 10 bases between them. The CDR3 sequence: CATSRDLGLEAFF. In DNA, the CDR3 is TGTGCCACCAGCAGAGATCTTGGGCTCGAAGCTTTCTTT.

The gene calls are TRBV20-1 and TRBJ2-1; 14 bases line up with TRBD2. The length of the CDR3 is 13 residues. In germline, CDR1 is DFQATT, CDR2 SNEGSKA (reference sequence). J gave up 6 bases and V 6 bases, and 1 base lay outside the gene matches. CDR3 nucleotides: TGCAGTGCGGGACTAGCGGGAGTCAATGAGCAGTTCTTC. Its translation is CSAGLAGVNEQFF.

This clonotype was seen at least ten times. This chain links TRBV27 with TRBJ2-1, with D possibly being TRBD1 (6 bases). This CDR3 is built from 15 residues. V lost 5 bases to trimming and J lost 4 bases, with 15 bases between them. The germline CDR1 and CDR2 sequences are MNHEY and SMNVEV (reference sequence). Here the CDR3 reads CASSRDNPAYNEQFF. CDR3 in DNA: TGTGCCAGCAGTCGGGACAACCCCGCTTACAATGAGCAGTTCTTC.

This clonotype showed up many times. This sequence joins TRBV27 and TRBJ2-3, with 10 bases lining up with TRBD2. The CDR3 is made up of 17 amino acids. Trimming removed 5 bases from V and 3 bases from J; junction bases left unmatched: 11. The germline V gene encodes CDR1 MNHEY and CDR2 SMNVEV (reference sequence). CDR3 in amino acids: CASSPEAFSGGTDTQYF. DNA for the CDR3: TGTGCCAGCAGTCCAGAGGCGTTTAGCGGGGGGACAGATACGCAGTATTTT.

The chain carries TRBV24-1 and TRBJ2-5; the D gene could be TRBD1 or TRBD2 (5 bases each). CDR1 and CDR2 (germline): KGHDR, SFDVKD. CDR3 length: 15 residues. The V and J ends lost 6 bases and 2 bases respectively, with 15 bases between them. Here the CDR3 reads CATSLPGRGQETQYF. CDR3 nucleotides: TGTGCCACCAGTTTACCAGGGAGAGGACAAGAGACCCAGTACTTC.

This clonotype was counted ten times or more. J is TRBJ2-3 and V is TRBV27; D gene uncertain. CDR1 MNHEY and CDR2 SMNVEV come from the germline V gene (reference sequence). The CDR3 spans 15 residues. V shed 3 bases and J shed 2 bases, with 12 bases lying between them. The CDR3 loop is CASSLRQRSTDTQYF. CDR3 DNA: TGTGCCAGCAGTTTGAGGCAGAGATCCACAGATACGCAGTATTTT.

This clonotype was detected many times. The V gene is TRBV9, the J gene TRBJ1-1; unclear D gene. This CDR3 has 13 amino acids. Germline loops: CDR1 SGDLS, CDR2 YYNGEE. V was shortened by 4 bases and J by 0 bases, with 7 bases between the two germline ends. CDR3 nucleotides: TGTGCCAGCAGCAAAAAATTGAACACTGAAGCTTTCTTT. Amino acid sequence: CASSKKLNTEAFF. The full variable domain, its missing parts supplied by reference TRBV9 and TRBJ1-1, is DSGVTQTPKHLITATGQRVTLRCSPRSGDLSVYWYQQSLDQGLQFLIQYYNGEERAKGNILERFSAQQFPDLHSELNLSSLELGDSALYFCASSKKLNTEAFFGQGTRLTVV.